The sequence of this TCR beta chain was determined in a study of T cell clonotyping in hematopoietic cell transplantation. Study outcomes and limitations: Cells were unsorted, so CD4 and CD8 contributions were not separated.

Here immunoSEQ multiplex PCR was the method, and the copy in TCRdb shows in-frame clones only, minus some. The table lists approximately 12,000 clones, about 88% of them singletons. As regards this clone: Its antigen remains unidentified.

The sequencing used PBMCs, collected 100 days after allogeneic stem cell transplant. The sequence derives from a female patient over 55 who had an allogeneic stem cell transplant from an unrelated donor, so the T cells may come from the graft donor. Some clones in this sample may be carry-over from other donors' samples.

CDR3 sequence reads: CASSSPGQGRHNEQFF. As DNA, the CDR3 is TGTGCCAGCAGTTCTCCGGGACAGGGTAGGCACAATGAGCAGTTCTTC. V is TRBV28 and J is TRBJ2-1; 9 bases line up with TRBD1. V shed 4 bases and J 5 bases; nucleotides not matched to a gene: 9. CDR1 MDHEN and CDR2 SYDVKM come from the germline V gene. This CDR3 is 16 amino acids long.